These 17 T cell receptor beta chains came from one sample sequenced in a study of HIV-infected patients and healthy controls. TCRdb fed the 5' RACE reads into MiXCR, producing one record per CDR3 protein. The sample carries almost 65,000 distinct CDR3 sequences, roughly 19% recorded once. Material: CD4+ T cells from blood. Receptor source: a human donor in good health.

This clonotype was picked up many times. The J gene is TRBJ2-2, the V gene TRBV6-5; D is perhaps TRBD2 (6 bases). Between the trimmed V and J ends, which lost 5 bases and 3 bases, there was a span of 19 bases. The CDR3 has 17 residues. Looked up from germline, CDR1 is MNHEY and CDR2 is SVGAGI. The CDR3 sequence: CASSRPRRDLDTGELFF. CDR3 bases: TGTGCCAGCAGTCGCCCCAGAAGGGACTTAGACACCGGGGAGCTGTTTTTT.

This clonotype appeared a few times. The chain is built from TRBV6-6 and TRBJ1-2, with no clear D. Germline values: CDR1 MNHNY, CDR2 SVGAGI (reference sequence). This CDR3 has 14 residues. Trimming stripped 7 bases from V and 2 bases from J, with 14 bases between. CDR3 coding DNA: TGTGCCAGCATCCTGTTACAAGGGAACTATGGCTACACCTTC. Translating it yields CASILLQGNYGYTF.

V is TRBV6-6 and J is TRBJ1-3; TRBD1 is a possible D gene (5 bases). Trimming shortened V by 5 bases and J by 0 bases, and 8 bases separated the two germline ends. Germline CDR1 and CDR2: MNHNY and SVGAGI (reference sequence). The CDR3 has 14 amino acids. The CDR3 here is CASSPQGSGNTIYF. As DNA, the CDR3 is TGTGCCAGCAGTCCCCAGGGCTCTGGAAACACCATATATTTT.

The genes are TRBV7-2 and TRBJ2-4; maybe TRBD1 (5 bases). Germline lookup yields CDR1 SGHTA and CDR2 FQGNSA. The CDR3 length is 14 residues. V was clipped by 4 bases and J by 6 bases, with 13 bases between them. This CDR3 reads CASSSGQVVNIQYF. The CDR3 DNA reads TGTGCCAGCAGCTCCGGACAAGTTGTAAACATTCAGTACTTC. Filled out from reference TRBV7-2 and TRBJ2-4, the complete variable domain reads GAGVSQSPSNKVTEKGKDVELRCDPISGHTALYWYRQSLGQGLEFLIYFQGNSAPDKSGLPSDRFSAERTGGSVSTLTIQRTQQEDSAVYLCASSSGQVVNIQYFGAGTRLSVL.

V is TRBV6-2 or TRBV6-3 and J is TRBJ2-7, with 12 bases lining up with TRBD1. The CDR3 extends over 15 amino acids. Germline lookup yields CDR1 MNHEY and CDR2 SVGEGT. With 6 bases clipped from V and 5 bases from J, the junction kept 8 bases outside the gene matches. CDR3 residues: CASSQGTGGIDEQYF. In DNA form, the CDR3 reads TGTGCCAGCAGCCAGGGGACAGGGGGCATCGACGAGCAGTACTTC.

This clonotype appeared a few times. The rearrangement uses TRBV7-9 and TRBJ1-3, with D perhaps matching TRBD1 (6 bases). Per the germline V gene, CDR1 is SEHNR and CDR2 is FQNEAQ (reference sequence). Trimming removed 6 bases at V and 4 bases at J, with 16 bases between. The CDR3 is 15 residues long. CDR3: CASRVPRTAGNTIYF. The CDR3 DNA follows: TGTGCCAGCAGAGTACCCAGGACAGCGGGAAACACCATATATTTT.

The table lists this clonotype with many counts. This chain uses TRBV20-1 with TRBJ1-4, with D unclear. With 1 base removed from V and 7 bases from J, the gap between germline ends came to 13 bases. The germline gives CDR1 DFQATT, CDR2 SNEGSKA (reference sequence). The CDR3 contains 14 residues. CDR3 coding DNA: TGCAGTGCTAGAGCGGTCCGCAGCCTTGAAAAACTGTTTTTT. It translates to CSARAVRSLEKLFF.

The rearrangement joins TRBV5-1 to TRBJ1-6; 8 bases match TRBD1. V trimming: 0 bases; J trimming: 6 bases; junction bases outside the gene matches: 2. Germline V gives CDR1 SGHRS, CDR2 YFSETQ. This CDR3 is built from 15 residues. For the CDR3, the DNA is TGCGCCAGCAGCTTGGCGACAGGGGCTAATTCACCCCTCCACTTT. It encodes CASSLATGANSPLHF.

This clonotype has more than one count but fewer than ten. The rearrangement links TRBV7-2 to TRBJ1-2; 7 nucleotides match TRBD1. The V gene end was trimmed by 5 bases and the J gene end by 8 bases; junction bases not matched to a gene: 8. The CDR3 is 13 residues long. The V gene's germline CDR1 is SGHTA and CDR2 FQGNSA. CDR3 loop: CASSQGDSRGYTF. The CDR3 nucleotides read TGTGCCAGCAGCCAGGGGGACTCTCGGGGCTACACCTTC.

The chain is built from TRBV7-2 and TRBJ2-3, with 7 bases aligning to TRBD2. Germline loops: CDR1 SGHTA, CDR2 FQGNSA. Germline trimming cut 5 bases from V and 11 bases from J; bases unmatched to any gene: 16. The CDR3 is 15 residues long. The CDR3 DNA is TGTGCCAGCAGCCGAGTTAGCGGGTTATGGTTGGAGCAGTATTTT. Translated: CASSRVSGLWLEQYF. Combining the CDR3 with reference TRBV7-2 and TRBJ2-3 gives the whole variable domain GAGVSQSPSNKVTEKGKDVELRCDPISGHTALYWYRQSLGQGLEFLIYFQGNSAPDKSGLPSDRFSAERTGGSVSTLTIQRTQQEDSAVYLCASSRVSGLWLEQYFGPGTRLTVL.

This clonotype has more than one count but fewer than ten. This rearrangement joins TRBV30 to TRBJ2-7; 8 bases line up with TRBD1. Germline loops: CDR1 GTSNPN, CDR2 SVGIG (reference sequence). V trimming: 1 base; J trimming: 4 bases; junction bases outside the gene matches: 6. The CDR3 length is 14 residues. The CDR3 nucleotides read TGTGCCTGGAGTGCGGGGACAGGCGGTTACGAGCAGTACTTC. Translated: CAWSAGTGGYEQYF.

In this sample, this clonotype turned up many times. This chain connects TRBV30 to TRBJ1-2; 10 bases are shared with TRBD1. There are 14 residues in the CDR3. The germline V gene encodes CDR1 GTSNPN and CDR2 SVGIG (reference sequence). The V segment lost 0 bases and the J segment 4 bases; nucleotides outside the gene matches: 2. The CDR3 bases are TGTGCCTGGAGTGTGGGACAGGGGTTCTATGGCTACACCTTC. This codes for CAWSVGQGFYGYTF.

The V gene is TRBV6-2 or TRBV6-3, the J gene TRBJ2-7; 9 nucleotides align to TRBD2. The CDR3 contains 14 residues. The germline V gene has CDR1 MNHEY and CDR2 SVGEGT. Trimming took 7 bases from V and 2 from J; bases not matched to a gene: 6. The CDR3 region is CASNRASGTYEQYF. Here the CDR3 DNA reads TGTGCCAGCAATAGGGCTAGCGGGACCTACGAGCAGTACTTC.

The V and J genes are TRBV9 and TRBJ2-3; D not resolved. CDR3 length: 15 residues. Germline V gene lookup returns CDR1 SGDLS and CDR2 YYNGEE. V lost 2 bases to trimming and J lost 2 bases, with 12 bases between them. CDR3 sequence: CASSVFSGYTDTQYF. The CDR3 nucleotides are TGTGCCAGCAGCGTGTTTTCCGGATACACAGATACGCAGTATTTT.

This clonotype was seen only a few times. The V call is TRBV4-3, the J call TRBJ1-6; 11 bases are a match to TRBD1. V trimming: 2 bases; J trimming: 9 bases; junction bases outside the gene matches: 3. Germline lookup yields CDR1 LGHNA and CDR2 YSLEER. This CDR3 comprises 15 residues. As DNA, the CDR3 is TGCGCCAGCAGCCAACCAGGACAGGGGGCTTCACCCCTCCACTTT. It is translated as CASSQPGQGASPLHF.

Ten or more counts support this clonotype. The V call is TRBV10-3, the J call TRBJ1-6; no clear D gene. This CDR3 spans 14 amino acids. V gave up 0 bases and J gave up 7 bases, with 7 bases separating them. From germline, CDR1 is ENHRY and CDR2 SYGVKD. The CDR3 coding sequence is TGTGCCATCAGTGAGTCTATAGGGAATTCACCCCTCCACTTT. Residues: CAISESIGNSPLHF.

This clonotype occurred many times. The rearrangement uses TRBV29-1 and TRBJ2-5; D is ambiguous. V lost 2 bases and J lost 7, with 11 bases in between. Germline-derived CDR1 and CDR2 are SQVTM and ANQGSEA. The CDR3 extends over 12 amino acids. The CDR3 region has the DNA TGCAGCGTTGAATCGGGTTATGGGACCCAGTACTTC. Amino acids: CSVESGYGTQYF.